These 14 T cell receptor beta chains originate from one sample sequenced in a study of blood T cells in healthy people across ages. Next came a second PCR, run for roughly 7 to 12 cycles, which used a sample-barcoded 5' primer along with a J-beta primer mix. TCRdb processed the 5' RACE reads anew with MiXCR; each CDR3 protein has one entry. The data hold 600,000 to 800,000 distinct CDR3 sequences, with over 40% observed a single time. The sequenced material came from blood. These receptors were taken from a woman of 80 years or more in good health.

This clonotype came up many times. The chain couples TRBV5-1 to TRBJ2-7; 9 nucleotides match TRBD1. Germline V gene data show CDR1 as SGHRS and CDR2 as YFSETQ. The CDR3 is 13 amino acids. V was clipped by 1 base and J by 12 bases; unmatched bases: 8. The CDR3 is CASSLTGQGIPYF. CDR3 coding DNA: TGCGCCAGCAGCTTGACAGGACAGGGGATACCGTACTTC.

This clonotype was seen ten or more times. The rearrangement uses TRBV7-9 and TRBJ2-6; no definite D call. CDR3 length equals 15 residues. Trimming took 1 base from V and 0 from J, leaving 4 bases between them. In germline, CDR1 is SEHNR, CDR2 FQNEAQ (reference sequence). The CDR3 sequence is CASSLGGSGANVLTF. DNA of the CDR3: TGTGCCAGCAGCTTAGGGGGCTCTGGGGCCAACGTCCTGACTTTC.

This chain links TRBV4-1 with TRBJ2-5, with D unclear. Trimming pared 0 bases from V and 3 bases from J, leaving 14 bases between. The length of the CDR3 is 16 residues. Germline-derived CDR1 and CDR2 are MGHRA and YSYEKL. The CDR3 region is CASSQDGDLQEETQYF. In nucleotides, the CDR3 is TGCGCCAGCAGCCAAGATGGCGACTTACAAGAAGAGACCCAGTACTTC.

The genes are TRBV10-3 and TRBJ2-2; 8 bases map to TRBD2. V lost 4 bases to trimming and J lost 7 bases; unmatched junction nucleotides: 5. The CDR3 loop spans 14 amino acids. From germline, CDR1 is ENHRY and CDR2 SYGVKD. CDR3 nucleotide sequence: TGTGCCATCAGTGTAGGCCGGGAGGGCGGGGAGCTGTTTTTT. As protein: CAISVGREGGELFF.

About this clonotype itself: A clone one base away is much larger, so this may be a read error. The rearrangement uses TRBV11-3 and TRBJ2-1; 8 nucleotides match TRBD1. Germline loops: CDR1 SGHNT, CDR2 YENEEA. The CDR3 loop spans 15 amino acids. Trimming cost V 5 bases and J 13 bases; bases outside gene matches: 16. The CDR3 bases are TGTGCCAGCAGCCAAAGACAGGGGCTTGGGGAGACCCAGTTCTTC. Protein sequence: CASSQRQGLGETQFF.

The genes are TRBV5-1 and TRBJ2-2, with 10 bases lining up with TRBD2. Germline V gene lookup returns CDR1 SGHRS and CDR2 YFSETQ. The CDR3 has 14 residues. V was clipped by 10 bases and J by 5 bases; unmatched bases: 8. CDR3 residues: CACRLAGETGELFF. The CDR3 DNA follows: TGCGCCTGTAGGCTAGCGGGAGAGACCGGGGAGCTGTTTTTT.

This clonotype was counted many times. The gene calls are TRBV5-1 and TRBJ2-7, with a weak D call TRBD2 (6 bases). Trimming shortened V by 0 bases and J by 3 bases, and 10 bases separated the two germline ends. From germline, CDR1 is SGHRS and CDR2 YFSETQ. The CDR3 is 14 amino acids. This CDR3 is CASSLVGSNYEQYF. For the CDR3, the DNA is TGCGCCAGCAGCTTGGTCGGGAGTAACTACGAGCAGTACTTC.

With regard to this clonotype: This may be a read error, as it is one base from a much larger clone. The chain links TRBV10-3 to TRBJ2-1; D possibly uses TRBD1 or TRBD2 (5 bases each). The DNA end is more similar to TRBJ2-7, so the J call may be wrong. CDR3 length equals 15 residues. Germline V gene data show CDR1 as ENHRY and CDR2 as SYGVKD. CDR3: CAISGTPNSYNEQYF. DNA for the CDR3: TGTGCCATCAGCGGGACGCCGAATTCCTACAATGAGCAGTACTTC.

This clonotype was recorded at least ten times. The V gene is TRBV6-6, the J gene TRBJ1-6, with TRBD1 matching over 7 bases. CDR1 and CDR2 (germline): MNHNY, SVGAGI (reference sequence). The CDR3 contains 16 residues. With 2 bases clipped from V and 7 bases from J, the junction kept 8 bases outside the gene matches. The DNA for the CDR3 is TGTGCCAGCAGTTACCCCACTGGGACAGAAAATTCACCCCTCCACTTT. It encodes CASSYPTGTENSPLHF.

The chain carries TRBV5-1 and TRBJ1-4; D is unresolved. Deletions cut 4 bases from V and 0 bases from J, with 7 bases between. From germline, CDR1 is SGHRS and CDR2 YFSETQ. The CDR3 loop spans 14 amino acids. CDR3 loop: CASSQTATNEKLFF. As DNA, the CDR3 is TGCGCCAGCAGCCAAACTGCAACTAATGAAAAACTGTTTTTT.

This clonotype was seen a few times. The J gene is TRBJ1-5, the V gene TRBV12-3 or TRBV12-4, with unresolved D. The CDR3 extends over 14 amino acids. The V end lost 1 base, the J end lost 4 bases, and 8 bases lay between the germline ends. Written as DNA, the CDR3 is TGTGCCAGCAGTTTAGTCGAGGGTAATCAGCCCCAGCATTTT. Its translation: CASSLVEGNQPQHF.

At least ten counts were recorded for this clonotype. The CDR3 loop is CATSRAYRQGEPNTQYF. CDR3 bases: TGTGCCACCAGCAGAGCGTACAGACAGGGCGAACCTAATACGCAGTATTTT. This chain links TRBV15 with TRBJ2-3, with 7 bases lining up with TRBD1. Germline V gene sequence: CDR1 LNHNV, CDR2 YYDKDF (reference sequence). Trimming at V came to 1 base and at J to 7 bases, leaving 14 bases not matched to a gene. The CDR3 runs 17 residues.

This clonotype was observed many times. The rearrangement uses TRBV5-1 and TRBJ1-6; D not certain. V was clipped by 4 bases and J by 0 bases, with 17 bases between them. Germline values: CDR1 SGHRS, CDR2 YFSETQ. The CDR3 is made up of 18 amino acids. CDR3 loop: CASSRNGPSSSYNSPLHF. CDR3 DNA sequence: TGCGCCAGCAGCCGAAACGGACCGTCGAGCTCCTATAATTCACCCCTCCACTTT. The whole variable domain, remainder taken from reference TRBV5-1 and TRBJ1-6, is KAGVTQTPRYLIKTRGQQVTLSCSPISGHRSVSWYQQTPGQGLQFLFEYFSETQRNKGNFPGRFSGRQFSNSRSEMNVSTLELGDSALYLCASSRNGPSSSYNSPLHFGNGTRLTVT.

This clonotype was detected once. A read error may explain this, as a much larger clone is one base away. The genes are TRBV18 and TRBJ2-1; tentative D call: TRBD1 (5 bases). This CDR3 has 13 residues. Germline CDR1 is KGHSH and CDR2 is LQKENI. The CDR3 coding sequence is TGTGCCAGCTCACCGATGTGGGGCAATAAGCAGTTCTTC. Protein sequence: CASSPMWGNKQFF.